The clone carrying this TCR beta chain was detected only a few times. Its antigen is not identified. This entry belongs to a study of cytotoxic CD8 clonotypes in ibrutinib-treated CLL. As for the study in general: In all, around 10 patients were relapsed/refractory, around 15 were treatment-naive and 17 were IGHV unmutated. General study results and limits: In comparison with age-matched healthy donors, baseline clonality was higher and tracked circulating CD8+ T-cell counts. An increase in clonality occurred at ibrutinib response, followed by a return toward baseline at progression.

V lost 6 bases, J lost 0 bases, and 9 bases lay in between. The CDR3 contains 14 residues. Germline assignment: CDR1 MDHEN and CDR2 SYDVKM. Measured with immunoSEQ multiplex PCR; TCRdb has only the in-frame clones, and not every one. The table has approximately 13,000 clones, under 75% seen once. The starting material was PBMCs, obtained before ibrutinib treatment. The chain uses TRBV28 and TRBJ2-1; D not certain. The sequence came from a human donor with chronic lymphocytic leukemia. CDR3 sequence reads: CASSPPSSYNEQFF. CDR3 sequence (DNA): TGTGCCAGCAGCCCCCCGAGCTCCTACAATGAGCAGTTCTTC. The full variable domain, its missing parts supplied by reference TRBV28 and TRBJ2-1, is DVKVTQSSRYLVKRTGEKVFLECVQDMDHENMFWYRQDPGLGLRLIYFSYDVKMKEKGDIPEGYSVSREKKERFSLILESASTNQTSMYLCASSPPSSYNEQFFGPGTRLTVL.